The T cell receptor (beta chain) under discussion was sequenced for a study of blood T cell repertoires in COVID-19. The CDR3 consists of 13 residues. CDR1 MNHNY and CDR2 SVGAGI come from the germline V gene (reference sequence). V dropped 7 bases and J dropped 8 bases, with 14 bases sitting between them. The method was immunoSEQ multiplex PCR; TCRdb's version includes in-frame clones alone and lacks a portion of them. The sample holds over 45,000 clones, roughly nine tenths seen once. Input material: peripheral blood. The TCR comes from an elderly woman with acute or convalescent COVID-19. This sequence joins TRBV6-6 and TRBJ1-4; weak D call: TRBD1 (5 bases). The CDR3 sequence is CASTGGGGEKLFF. The CDR3, as DNA: TGTGCCAGCACGGGTGGGGGAGGAGAAAAACTGTTTTTT.